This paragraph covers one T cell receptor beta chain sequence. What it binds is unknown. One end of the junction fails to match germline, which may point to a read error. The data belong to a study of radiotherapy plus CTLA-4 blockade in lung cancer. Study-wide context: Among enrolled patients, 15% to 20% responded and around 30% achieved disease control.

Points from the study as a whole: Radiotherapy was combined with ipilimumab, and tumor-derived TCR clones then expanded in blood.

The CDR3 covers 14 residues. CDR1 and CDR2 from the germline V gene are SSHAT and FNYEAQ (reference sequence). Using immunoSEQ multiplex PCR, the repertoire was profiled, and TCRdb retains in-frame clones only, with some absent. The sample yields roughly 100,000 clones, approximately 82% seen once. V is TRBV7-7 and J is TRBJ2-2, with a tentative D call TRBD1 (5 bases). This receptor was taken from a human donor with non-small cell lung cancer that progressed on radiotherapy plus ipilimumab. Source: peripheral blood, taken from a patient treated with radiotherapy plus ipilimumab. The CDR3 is CASSPGQNTGELFF. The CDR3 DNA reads TGTGCTAGCAGCCCAGGACAAAACACCGGGGAGCTGTTTTTT.